The clone carrying this TCR beta chain was found a few times. 60 Vbeta and 13 Jbeta primers were used in PCR. The data were produced by immunoSEQ multiplex PCR, yet TCRdb's version contains in-frame clones alone and is incomplete. The repertoire holds roughly 120,000 clones, roughly 9% seen once, with 6% in the top ten. The data were taken from a study of cytomegalovirus exposure and HLA in healthy donors. Germline trimming cut 3 bases from V and 8 bases from J; bases unmatched to any gene: 9. Germline V CDR1 and CDR2: MNHEY, SVGAGI. The CDR3 has 14 amino acids. What was sequenced was PBMCs. The chain carries TRBV6-5 and TRBJ1-1; 7 bases are shared with TRBD1. The origin of this receptor is a woman in her forties in good health and CMV-seropositive. Written as DNA, the CDR3 is TGTGCCAGCAGTTATGACCAGGGGGGTGCGGAAGCTTTCTTT. This gives the protein CASSYDQGGAEAFF.